This T cell receptor (beta chain) was found in a study of OX40 agonist ivuxolimab in advanced cancers. Study context: Enrollees could have had prior anti-PD-1, anti-PD-L1 or anti-CTLA-4 therapy, which roughly 40% had received. The study, taken as a whole, reports: Doses of 0.1 to 3.0 mg/kg were accompanied by clonal expansion of CD4+ and CD8+ blood T cells by week 6.

Sequenced by immunoSEQ multiplex PCR; TCRdb stores in-frame clones only, minus some. The sample has about 130,000 clones; 92% are singletons. With baseline, cycle 4 day 1, and cycle 7 day 1 as timepoints, blood was sampled. Worth noting for this clone: Its antigen is undetermined.

V was shortened by 5 bases and J by 10 bases, with 19 bases between the two germline ends. This CDR3 is 13 amino acids long. Germline CDR1 reads SGHNT; CDR2 reads YYREEE (reference sequence). The rearrangement uses TRBV5-4 and TRBJ2-7; either TRBD1 or TRBD2 may supply D (5 bases each). Sequencing was performed on CD4+ or CD8+ T cells sorted from blood, taken in a trial of the OX40 agonist ivuxolimab. The TCR sequence derives from an adult with an advanced solid tumor such as melanoma, head and neck, liver or kidney cancer. Written as DNA, the CDR3 is TGTGCCAGCAGAACCGGTGGGACCGATCCACAGTACTTC. Translated, it gives CASRTGGTDPQYF.